This T cell receptor beta chain comes out of a study of T cells in Graves' hyperthyroidism and ophthalmopathy (dated by TCRdb to between 2019 and 2020). A note on the overall study: Peripheral blood samples were taken at the time of initial diagnosis, prior to any treatment. To identify distinguishing TCR V-J signatures, a discovery cohort of 100 patients was used, comprising some 43 with Graves' ophthalmopathy and around 60 with stable Graves' hyperthyroidism. Prospective prediction of ophthalmopathy was tested in an independent validation cohort of 18 to 20 hyperthyroidism patients and 17 patients who later progressed to ophthalmopathy. The 85 to 100 discovery patients were randomly split 7:3 into training and test sets. Thyroid tissue and blood T-cell repertoires from about six Graves' hyperthyroidism patients were also compared in the study. Once sampling was done, hyperthyroidism patients were given methimazole at a starting dose of 30 mg daily, whereas ophthalmopathy patients were given high-dose intravenous methylprednisolone. The paper describes TCR Vbeta CDR3 sequencing of fewer than 150 peripheral blood samples, made up of some 40 ophthalmopathy patients, roughly 72 hyperthyroidism patients and 17 progressor patients.

TCR beta CDR3 regions were amplified from RNA transcripts. For the first round of RT-PCR on the TCR CDR3, the HTBI primer set was used together with the Qiagen OneStep RT-PCR kit. Libraries were constructed in a second round of multiplex PCR, after which size selection and purification were carried out. Libraries were sequenced paired-end with 100 bp reads on an Illumina HiSeq2000. Per the authors' processing: SOAPnuke was used to process the raw data, throwing out any read that contained adapters or uncalled bases, had a mean Phred below 15, or lacked an exact constant-primer or identifier match. High-quality paired reads were merged with COPE v1.2.5, and unique nucleotide sequences were defined as clonotypes. Clonotypes were aligned to IMGT TRBV, TRBD and TRBJ reference segments using MiTCR v1.1. The analysis was restricted to V-J combinations with a frequency above 0.0001, which together covered 99.2% of the repertoires. The TCS score was defined as the ratio of F50 (clonal expansion) to E x V (chaos), calculated using BLOSUM62-based TCRdist between CDR3 peptides within each V-J. Welch's t-statistics and random forest reduced several hundred V-J features to about 12, which were used in a naive Bayes classifier (R e1071). Using fastp trimming at Q25 and MiXCR clonotype assembly, TCRdb reanalyzed the public sequencing data and kept in-frame beta chains. Every distinct CDR3 protein forms one entry, paired with its most common genes and DNA. These V and J calls are TCRdb output, not the study's own analysis. This sample gives more than 500,000 distinct CDR3 sequences in total; approximately 14% of them show up just once. The ten biggest clones cover around 13% of the sample.

Only a few counts were recorded for this clonotype. The clone's antigen remains unknown. Base qualities are not recorded, but no much larger clone differs from it by a single base. What the research found in general, with its limitations: No statistical method was used to fix the sample size in advance, and group allocation was not hidden from the investigators. In validation, progression to ophthalmopathy was predicted by the model with roughly 69% sensitivity and roughly 72% specificity, a median of approximately 6.5 months before onset. In cross-validation, a model built on a 13 V-J signature told ophthalmopathy apart from stable hyperthyroidism with approximately 90% sensitivity and approximately 81% specificity, and in testing the same model reached 80%/75%. Most expanded thyroid clonotypes (frequency above 0.001) were also detected in blood, a finding suggesting that blood repertoires may reflect thyroid immune responses.

V and J are trimmed by 3 bases and 0 bases, and the gene matches miss 6 bases of the junction. From cysteine to phenylalanine, the CDR3 is 17 amino acids long. Only the CDR3 part of the read is kept: 51 bases, read in frame from the first base. CDR1 and CDR2, looked up from the germline V gene, are SGHRS and YFSETQ. A patient counted as having stable Graves' hyperthyroidism if no progression to ophthalmopathy occurred over 18 months of follow-up. Hyperthyroidism patients were aged 18 to 65 years and newly diagnosed, with disease duration of less than 2 months. Any patient with an uncontrolled infection, another autoimmune disease, pregnancy or lactation was excluded. Diagnoses relied on clinical symptoms, serum thyroxine and TRAb, thyroid ultrasound and orbital computed tomography. PBMCs were isolated from 8 to 10 ml of fresh peripheral blood by Ficoll-Paque density gradient centrifugation. Total RNA was extracted using Trizol reagent, and RNA quality was assessed on an Agilent 2100 Bioanalyzer.

The chain is encoded by TRBV5-1 joined to TRBJ1-4, with 9 middle bases fitting TRBD1. Material: blood. The clonotype was recovered from a woman aged 40 to 55 with Graves' hyperthyroidism. The CDR3 protein sequence reads: CASSSGTGLSTNEKLFF. The DNA sequence is given as TGCGCCAGCAGCTCCGGGACAGGGTTATCAACTAATGAAAAACTGTTTTTT. When the CDR3 is completed using the reference TRBV5-1 and TRBJ1-4 genes on either side, the full variable domain is KAGVTQTPRYLIKTRGQQVTLSCSPISGHRSVSWYQQTPGQGLQFLFEYFSETQRNKGNFPGRFSGRQFSNSRSEMNVSTLELGDSALYLCASSSGTGLSTNEKLFFGSGTQLSVL.